This T cell receptor beta chain was captured in a study of cytomegalovirus exposure and HLA in healthy donors. Study in general: An earlier analysis found fewer than 120 million unique TCR beta sequences from around 180 million T cells.

The V gene's germline CDR1 is MNHNS and CDR2 SASEGT. The ends lost 3 bases at V and 0 bases at J; junction bases unmatched: 8. This CDR3 has 16 residues. In the PCR, 60 Vbeta and 13 Jbeta primers were used. Sequencing used immunoSEQ multiplex PCR; TCRdb keeps in-frame clones, though not all of them. This table holds about 130,000 clones, around 85% found once. The specimen sequenced was PBMCs. This chain uses TRBV6-1 with TRBJ2-7; 7 nucleotides line up with TRBD2. The origin of this receptor is a boy between 10 and 17 years old in good health and CMV-seronegative. The CDR3 DNA sequence: TGTGCCAGCAGTGAGCCTCAGGGAGGGGTCTCCTACGAGCAGTACTTC. This translates into CASSEPQGGVSYEQYF.